What follows are 30 T cell receptor beta chains derived from one specimen sequenced in a study of tissue T cells after allogeneic stem cell transplantation. Using immunoSEQ multiplex PCR, the repertoire was profiled, and TCRdb retains in-frame clones only, with some absent. The sample carries 7,000 to 10,000 clones, roughly 49% recorded once. Regarding time point: mouse harvest day 7 after allogeneic transplant. Each mouse received 10^7 T-cell-depleted marrow cells plus 10^6 splenic CD5+ T cells by tail vein. The sample comprised gut tissue. The receptors come from a female BALB/c mouse given C57BL/6 T cells with graft-versus-host disease after an allogeneic hematopoietic cell transplant.

On this clone itself: Germline and genes here are mouse. The read terminates 1 residue ahead of where the CDR3 ends, so the germline J gene completes it. The V and J genes are TRBV19 and TRBJ1-1; 7 bases line up with TRBD1. The V gene's germline CDR1 is FNHDT and CDR2 SITEND (reference sequence). The CDR3 has 15 amino acids. V trimming: 3 bases; J trimming: 1 base; junction bases outside the gene matches: 6. The CDR3 here is CASSTPGQRNTEVFF. Incomplete CDR3 DNA: TGTGCCAGCAGTACCCCGGGACAGAGAAACACAGAAGTCTTC.

This clone is medium-sized within its sample. Gene names and germline match the mouse. The CDR3 end lies 1 residue beyond the end of the read and is filled in from the germline J gene. The rearrangement links TRBV13-3 to TRBJ1-3; unclear D gene. Germline CDR1 NNHDY, CDR2 SYVADS. This CDR3 has 14 residues. V was cut by 3 bases and J by 0 bases, with 7 bases left in between. The part of the CDR3 DNA that was read is TGTGCCAGCAGTGGAGTAGTTTCTGGAAATACGCTCTAT. Translating it yields CASSGVVSGNTLY. The full CDR3 protein is CASSGVVSGNTLYF.

For this clone: Genes here carry mouse names. The CDR3 extends 1 residue past the end of the read, so its final part is completed from the germline J gene. The chain joins TRBV26 to TRBJ2-4; 11 bases line up with TRBD1. With V trimmed by 6 bases and J by 1 base, 3 bases remained unmatched. The germline CDR1 and CDR2 sequences are KGHPV and FQNQEV (reference sequence). The CDR3 is 15 amino acids. Incomplete CDR3 DNA: TGTGCCAGCAGCCGGGACAGGGGGGGTCAAAACACCTTGTAC. The encoded protein is CASSRDRGGQNTLY. The full CDR3 sequence reads CASSRDRGGQNTLYF.

Concerning this clone: All gene names here are mouse names. The read terminates 1 residue ahead of where the CDR3 ends, so the germline J gene completes it. The genes are TRBV26 and TRBJ1-4, with D possibly TRBD1 on 6 matching bases. Germline assignment: CDR1 KGHPV and CDR2 FQNQEV (reference sequence). This CDR3 is built from 15 residues. Between the trimmed V and J ends, which lost 5 bases and 0 bases, there was a span of 10 bases. CDR3 bases read: TGTGCCAGCAGTTCCGGGACACTTTCCAACGAAAGATTATTT. Its protein product is CASSSGTLSNERLF. The full CDR3 sequence reads CASSSGTLSNERLFF. Looking up the rest from reference TRBV26 and TRBJ1-4 gives the full variable domain: NSKVIQTPRYLVKGQGQKAKMRCIPEKGHPVVFWYQQNKNNEFKFLINFQNQEVLQQIDMTEKRFSAECPSNSPCSLEIQSSEAGDSALYLCASSSGTLSNERLFFGHGTKLSVL.

A remark on this clone: Genes here carry mouse names. With the read ending 1 residue before the CDR3 end, the germline J gene is used to fill in that end. The chain is built from TRBV26 and TRBJ1-1; 7 bases align to TRBD1. Germline values: CDR1 KGHPV, CDR2 FQNQEV (reference sequence). The CDR3 has 14 amino acids. Trimming took 2 bases from V and 4 from J; bases not matched to a gene: 4. This CDR3 reads CASSLETGSTEVFF. The part of the CDR3 DNA that was read is TGTGCCAGCAGTCTGGAGACAGGGAGCACAGAAGTCTTC.

Concerning this clone itself: The genes and germline here are from mouse. The DNA ends 1 residue before the CDR3 does, and the rest of the CDR3 is filled in from the germline J gene. The chain couples TRBV31 to TRBJ2-5; 12 nucleotides match TRBD2. The CDR3 loop spans 14 amino acids. Trimming cost V 4 bases and J 5 bases; bases outside gene matches: 4. CDR1 and CDR2 (germline): GKSSPN, SITVG. The CDR3 loop reads CAWNMDWGGDTQYF. The CDR3 DNA, read in part, is TGTGCCTGGAACATGGACTGGGGGGGAGACACCCAGTAC. The full variable domain, in which reference TRBV31 and TRBJ2-5 provide the parts outside the CDR3, is AQTIHQWPVAEIKAVGSPLSLGCTIKGKSSPNLYWYWQATGGTLQQLFYSITVGQVESVVQLNLSASRPKDDQFILSTEKLLLSHSGFYLCAWNMDWGGDTQYFGPGTRLLVL.

To note about this clone: Germline and genes: mouse. The read ends 1 residue shy of where the CDR3 ends; the end is completed using the germline J gene. The chain combines TRBV26 with TRBJ1-3; TRBD1 matches 7 bases. Germline assignment: CDR1 KGHPV and CDR2 FQNQEV (reference sequence). With 6 bases clipped from V and 0 bases from J, the junction kept 2 bases outside the gene matches. The CDR3 is 14 residues long. CDR3: CASRGTDSGNTLYF. The sequenced part of the CDR3 DNA is TGTGCCAGCAGGGGGACAGATTCTGGAAATACGCTCTAT. Filled out from reference TRBV26 and TRBJ1-3, the complete variable domain reads NSKVIQTPRYLVKGQGQKAKMRCIPEKGHPVVFWYQQNKNNEFKFLINFQNQEVLQQIDMTEKRFSAECPSNSPCSLEIQSSEAGDSALYLCASRGTDSGNTLYFGEGSRLIVV.

This clone ranks as medium-sized. Germline and genes here are mouse. The CDR3 extends 1 residue past the end of the read, so its final part is completed from the germline J gene. This chain connects TRBV13-2 to TRBJ2-7; TRBD2 agrees at 7 bases. Germline assignment: CDR1 NNHNN and CDR2 SYGAGS (reference sequence). The CDR3 covers 13 residues. J was trimmed by 3 bases and V by 0 bases; bases with no gene match: 0. CDR3 DNA (partial): TGTGCCAGCGGTGATGGGGGGGGCTATGAACAGTAC. Translation: CASGDGGGYEQY. The full-length CDR3 reads as CASGDGGGYEQYF.

Concerning this clone itself: The germline and genes are mouse ones. The read comes to an end 1 residue before the CDR3 does, leaving the germline J gene to fill in the end. V usage is TRBV13-3 and J usage is TRBJ1-3; 8 nucleotides line up with TRBD1. Trimming cost V 7 bases and J 2 bases; bases outside gene matches: 8. The CDR3 runs 15 residues. CDR1 NNHDY and CDR2 SYVADS come from the germline V gene. The CDR3 bases that were read are TGTGCCAGCGGTGGCCCGGGACAGGCTGGAAATACGCTCTAT. Translation gives CASGGPGQAGNTLY. The CDR3 as a whole reads CASGGPGQAGNTLYF. The full variable domain, completed using reference TRBV13-3 and TRBJ1-3, is EAAVTQSPRSKVAVTGGKVTLSCHQTNNHDYMYWYRQDTGHGLRLIHYSYVADSTEKGDIPDGYKASRPSQENFSLILELASLSQTAVYFCASGGPGQAGNTLYFGEGSRLIVV.

Worth noting for this clone: Gene names are the mouse ones. Read data end 1 residue before the CDR3 end; the end is taken from the germline J gene. This chain joins TRBV26 and TRBJ2-5; D gene uncertain. The germline V and J ends were trimmed by 0 bases and 2 bases, with 9 bases remaining between them. Germline V gene data show CDR1 as KGHPV and CDR2 as FQNQEV (reference sequence). CDR3 size: 15 residues. The chain's CDR3 is CASSLSTGSQDTQYF. CDR3 DNA, as far as it was read: TGTGCCAGCAGTCTGTCGACGGGTTCCCAAGACACCCAGTAC.

As for this clone: The gene symbols are mouse symbols. The CDR3 end lies 1 residue beyond the end of the read and is filled in from the germline J gene. This chain uses TRBV16 with TRBJ1-1, with D perhaps TRBD1 (6 bases). V was pared by 1 base and J by 1 base, with 13 bases between. In germline, CDR1 is SGHSA, CDR2 FRNQAP. This CDR3 region has 16 residues. The sequenced CDR3 bases are TGTGCAAGCAGCTTAGCCGGGGGCGCGAGGAACACAGAAGTCTTC. This encodes CASSLAGGARNTEVF. The whole CDR3 protein is CASSLAGGARNTEVFF.

Concerning this clone itself: Mouse germline and gene names are used. With the read ending 1 residue before the CDR3 end, the germline J gene is used to fill in that end. The chain employs TRBV15 and TRBJ2-5; TRBD2 matches at 11 bases. CDR1 is SGHND and CDR2 is FRSKSL in the germline V gene. The CDR3 consists of 14 residues. Losses at the gene ends were 4 bases for V and 6 bases for J; bases not matched to a gene: 3. CDR3 region: CASSSRTGGDTQYF. Partial CDR3 DNA: TGTGCCAGCAGTTCCCGGACTGGGGGGGACACCCAGTAC.

This clone is large in the sample. The listed genes are named as in mouse. With the read ending 1 residue before the CDR3 end, the germline J gene is used to fill in that end. The rearrangement uses TRBV15 and TRBJ1-4; 10 bases align to TRBD1. The trim removed 6 bases at V and 5 bases at J, leaving 6 bases unmatched. CDR3 length: 15 residues. Per germline, CDR1 SGHND and CDR2 FRSKSL. Incomplete CDR3 DNA: TGTGCCAGCAGCCCCCGGGACAGGGGAAACGAAAGATTATTT. Protein sequence: CASSPRDRGNERLF. The complete CDR3 sequence is CASSPRDRGNERLFF.

Comment on this clone: The gene names here belong to mouse. With the read ending 1 residue before the CDR3 end, the germline J gene is used to fill in that end. The gene calls are TRBV16 and TRBJ2-3; possibly TRBD1 for D (5 bases). The CDR3 consists of 15 residues. Trimming took 1 base from V and 0 from J, leaving 8 bases between them. CDR1 is SGHSA and CDR2 is FRNQAP in the germline V gene. The part of the CDR3 DNA that was read is TGTGCAAGCAGCTTAGTACAGGCTAGTGCAGAAACGCTGTAT. Protein product: CASSLVQASAETLY. The whole CDR3 protein is CASSLVQASAETLYF. Using reference TRBV16 and TRBJ2-3 for the parts outside the CDR3, the full variable domain is NAGVIQTPRHKVTGKGQEATLWCEPISGHSAVFWYRQTIVQGLEFLTYFRNQAPIDDSGMPKERFSAQMPNQSHSTLKIQSTQPQDSAVYLCASSLVQASAETLYFGSGTRLTVL.

The sample holds a few counts of this clone. The gene symbols are mouse symbols. The missing CDR3 end, 1 residue past where the read stops, is filled in from the germline J gene. V usage is TRBV13-1 and J usage is TRBJ2-3; D call uncertain. Germline V gene data show CDR1 as NSHNY and CDR2 as SYGAGN. This CDR3 has 14 residues. Trimming removed 1 base from V and 0 bases from J, with 6 bases in between. The DNA read from the CDR3 is TGTGCCAGCAGTGATCCAGATAGTGCAGAAACGCTGTAT. The encoded protein is CASSDPDSAETLY. The entire CDR3 protein reads CASSDPDSAETLYF.

With respect to this clone: Gene names and germline refer to mouse. The CDR3 is cut off 1 residue early in the read; its end comes from the germline J gene. The chain is built from TRBV1 and TRBJ2-5; a possible D gene is TRBD1 (6 bases). V shed 0 bases and J shed 3 bases, with 7 bases lying between them. Germline CDR1 is NSQYPW and CDR2 is LRSPGD (reference sequence). This CDR3 spans 14 amino acids. The CDR3 bases that were read are TGCACCTGCAGTGCAGAAAGGGGGCAAGACACCCAGTAC. This translates into CTCSAERGQDTQY. The whole CDR3 sequence is CTCSAERGQDTQYF. The complete variable domain, with remaining parts taken from reference TRBV1 and TRBJ2-5, reads VTLLEQNPRWRLVPRGQAVNLRCILKNSQYPWMSWYQQDLQKQLQWLFTLRSPGDKEVKSLPGADYLATRVTDTELRLQVANMSQGRTLYCTCSAERGQDTQYFGPGTRLLVL.

This clone has just a few counts. Gene names denote mouse genes. The missing CDR3 end, 1 residue past where the read stops, is filled in from the germline J gene. The gene calls are TRBV23 and TRBJ1-1. CDR1 is KGHTA and CDR2 is FQNQQP in the germline V gene. CDR3 size: 12 residues. CDR3 residues: CSSSGGNTEVFF. The sequenced part of the CDR3 DNA is TGCTCCAGCAGTGGGGGAAACACAGAAGTCTTC.

A remark on this clone: Mouse gene names apply. The read stops 1 residue short of the end of the CDR3; the missing end is completed from the germline J gene. The chain links TRBV26 to TRBJ2-1; 11 nucleotides agree with TRBD2. Per the germline V gene, CDR1 is KGHPV and CDR2 is FQNQEV (reference sequence). V lost 6 bases and J lost 3; bases outside the gene matches: 1. The CDR3 totals 14 residues. The CDR3 sequence: CASRGTGGYAEQFF. CDR3 bases read: TGTGCCAGCAGGGGGACTGGGGGCTATGCTGAGCAGTTC.

Concerning this clone: The gene names here belong to mouse. The read ends 1 residue shy of where the CDR3 ends; the end is completed using the germline J gene. The chain uses TRBV19 and TRBJ2-7; a possible D gene is TRBD2 (7 bases). The CDR3 has 13 residues. V shed 2 bases and J shed 6 bases, with 12 bases lying between them. The germline V gene encodes CDR1 FNHDT and CDR2 SITEND (reference sequence). CDR3: CASSIWGACEQYF. CDR3 DNA, as far as it was read: TGTGCCAGCAGTATTTGGGGGGCATGTGAACAGTAC.

Concerning this clone: Mouse gene names and germline throughout. The CDR3 end lies 1 residue beyond the end of the read and is filled in from the germline J gene. This rearrangement joins TRBV14 to TRBJ2-1; TRBD2 matches 11 bases. The V segment lost 1 base and the J segment 7 bases; nucleotides outside the gene matches: 1. The CDR3 is made up of 14 amino acids. The germline gives CDR1 SGHDT, CDR2 FRDEAV. The sequenced part of the CDR3 DNA is TGTGCCAGCAGTTTCGACTGGGGGGGGGCTGAGCAGTTC. It is translated as CASSFDWGGAEQF. From start to end, the CDR3 is CASSFDWGGAEQFF.

As concerns this clone: These gene names are mouse names. The CDR3 extends 1 residue past the end of the read, so its final part is completed from the germline J gene. This sequence joins TRBV23 and TRBJ2-1; the table's TRBD2 call for D was not verified on the DNA. The CDR3 runs to 15 residues. Germline assignment: CDR1 KGHTA and CDR2 FQNQQP. The CDR3 is CSSSQGLGGVAEQFF. The sequenced part of the CDR3 DNA is TGCTCCAGCAGTCAAGGACTGGGGGGGGTTGCTGAGCAGTTC.

This clone qualifies as medium-sized. The genes and germline here are from mouse. The CDR3 is cut off 1 residue early in the read; its end comes from the germline J gene. V usage is TRBV26 and J usage is TRBJ1-3; 8 bases agree with TRBD1. The CDR3 is made up of 14 amino acids. Germline CDR1 reads KGHPV; CDR2 reads FQNQEV (reference sequence). The V gene end was trimmed by 2 bases and the J gene end by 4 bases; junction bases not matched to a gene: 1. The CDR3 here is CASSLTGGGNTLYF. The sequenced part of the CDR3 DNA is TGTGCCAGCAGTCTGACAGGGGGAGGAAATACGCTCTAT.

Notes on this clone: Gene names and germline match the mouse. The read stops 1 residue short of the end of the CDR3; the missing end is completed from the germline J gene. The V and J genes are TRBV23 and TRBJ2-3; the table names TRBD1, a call not compared with the DNA. Germline V CDR1 and CDR2: KGHTA, FQNQQP. The CDR3 loop spans 14 amino acids. This chain's CDR3 is CSSSQEGGAETLYF. The sequenced part of the CDR3 DNA is TGCTCCAGCAGTCAAGAGGGGGGTGCAGAAACGCTGTAT.

Details on this clone: The gene names here belong to mouse. The read stops 1 residue short of the end of the CDR3; the missing end is completed from the germline J gene. The chain is built from TRBV20 and TRBJ2-4; 9 bases align to TRBD2. Germline V CDR1 and CDR2: GFQATS, STVNSAI. With 0 bases clipped from V and 0 bases from J, the junction kept 1 base outside the gene matches. The CDR3 extends over 15 amino acids. The sequenced part of the CDR3 DNA is TGTGGTGCTAGGGACTGGGGGGGTAGTCAAAACACCTTGTAC. Its protein is CGARDWGGSQNTLY. In full, the CDR3 reads CGARDWGGSQNTLYF.

Concerning this clone: Genes here carry mouse names. The covered CDR3 bases are TGCACCTGCAGTGCCGACAGGGCAAACACAGAAGTCTTC. Residues: CTCSADRANTEVF. The CDR3 as a whole reads CTCSADRANTEVFF. The chain is built from TRBV1 and TRBJ1-1; 7 nucleotides match TRBD1. Sequencing ends 1 residue short of the CDR3 end; the germline J gene provides the rest. CDR1 is NSQYPW and CDR2 is LRSPGD in the germline V gene (reference sequence). The CDR3 is 14 residues long. J lost 0 bases, V lost 3 bases, and 1 base had no gene match.

Comments on this clone: Genes and germline are mouse. The read falls 1 residue short of the CDR3 end, and the missing part is taken from the germline J gene. V gene TRBV26 combines with J gene TRBJ2-4, with 8 bases aligning to TRBD1. Per the germline V gene, CDR1 is KGHPV and CDR2 is FQNQEV (reference sequence). CDR3 length: 15 amino acids. V lost 4 bases, J lost 1 base, and 4 bases stayed unmatched. CDR3 region: CASSPQGAGQNTLYF. The DNA read from the CDR3 is TGTGCCAGCAGTCCTCAGGGGGCGGGTCAAAACACCTTGTAC.

Notes on this clone: Germline and genes here are mouse. The read comes to an end 1 residue before the CDR3 does, leaving the germline J gene to fill in the end. This chain links TRBV31 with TRBJ2-4, with D possibly being TRBD1 (6 bases). V shed 1 base and J shed 3 bases, with 14 bases lying between them. The CDR3 sequence is 15 residues long. CDR1 and CDR2 from the germline V gene are GKSSPN and SITVG. CDR3 region: CAWSPTGKGQNTLYF. The sequenced part of the CDR3 DNA is TGTGCCTGGAGTCCAACAGGGAAAGGACAAAACACCTTGTAC. The complete variable domain, with remaining parts taken from reference TRBV31 and TRBJ2-4, reads AQTIHQWPVAEIKAVGSPLSLGCTIKGKSSPNLYWYWQATGGTLQQLFYSITVGQVESVVQLNLSASRPKDDQFILSTEKLLLSHSGFYLCAWSPTGKGQNTLYFGAGTRLSVL.

As for this clone: The germline and genes are mouse ones. Read coverage stops 1 residue before the CDR3 terminus; the germline J gene supplies the remainder. The chain carries TRBV26 and TRBJ1-4, with D perhaps matching TRBD1 (6 bases). Deletions cut 8 bases from V and 0 bases from J, with 10 bases between. Germline V gene lookup returns CDR1 KGHPV and CDR2 FQNQEV (reference sequence). This CDR3 is 14 amino acids long. CDR3: CASGTILSNERLFF. The CDR3 DNA, read in part, is TGTGCCAGCGGGACAATACTTTCCAACGAAAGATTATTT.

With respect to this clone: Gene names are the mouse ones. Coverage ceases 1 residue before the CDR3 finishes, and the germline J gene fills in the end. The V and J genes are TRBV12-2 and TRBJ2-4; tentative D call: TRBD1 (6 bases). V was shortened by 2 bases and J by 3 bases, with 8 bases between the two germline ends. The germline gives CDR1 SGHLS, CDR2 HYDKME. There are 13 residues in the CDR3. Partial CDR3 DNA: TGTGCCAGCTCTCCCGGGACACAAAACACCTTGTAC. Encoded protein: CASSPGTQNTLY. The full CDR3 is CASSPGTQNTLYF.

In regard to this clone: Genes and germline come from the mouse. The missing CDR3 end, 1 residue past where the read stops, is filled in from the germline J gene. V usage is TRBV26 and J usage is TRBJ1-2; no clear D. In germline, CDR1 is KGHPV, CDR2 FQNQEV (reference sequence). CDR3 length equals 13 residues. Trimming removed 3 bases from V and 0 bases from J, with 5 bases in between. The DNA read from the CDR3 is TGTGCCAGCAGTCTTTTTGCAAACTCCGACTACACC. Translation gives CASSLFANSDYT. The whole CDR3 protein reads CASSLFANSDYTF.